This TCR beta chain was recorded in a study of regulatory T cells in long-lasting Graves disease. Study observations and caveats: Possibly, accuracy suffered from the small sample size.

This clonotype was observed a handful of times. Its antigen is undetermined. Time point noted: newly diagnosed GD, antithyroid drugs for less than 3 months. The TCR library was prepared using RNA isolated from PBMCs. Investigators report Graves' disease was diagnosed under American Thyroid Association guidelines. Library construction for TCR beta used iRepertoire HTBI primers and Arm-PCR of CDR3 regions. TCRdb re-called the multiplex PCR reads with MiXCR, one entry per CDR3 protein. The profile shows 550,000 to 600,000 distinct CDR3 sequences, around 15% of them singletons. The V segment lost 5 bases and the J segment 6 bases; nucleotides outside the gene matches: 7. This CDR3 spans 15 amino acids. The germline CDR1 and CDR2 sequences are SGHVS and FNYEAQ. This same sample was also part of a study on T cells in Graves' hyperthyroidism and ophthalmopathy. That publication notes: Stable disease denoted Graves' hyperthyroidism without ophthalmopathy progression within 18 months. Most clonotypes expanded in the thyroid (above 0.001) were also present in blood.

The J gene is TRBJ2-3, the V gene TRBV7-6, with 11 nucleotides matching TRBD2. Here the sequenced sample was peripheral blood mononuclear cells (PBMCs), taken at new diagnosis, from a patient treated with antithyroid drugs. This TCR derives from a man between 18 and 29 years old with Graves disease. The CDR3 reads CASSPTSGSLDTQYF. DNA for the CDR3: TGTGCCAGCAGCCCTACTAGCGGGAGCCTGGATACGCAGTATTTT.